The 12 T cell receptor beta chains below were found in one sample sequenced in a study of OX40 agonist ivuxolimab in advanced cancers. Clones were sequenced by immunoSEQ multiplex PCR, and TCRdb holds only the in-frame ones, with some missing. This table holds about 62,000 clones, 75% to 85% found once. Sample: CD4+ or CD8+ T cells sorted from blood, taken in a trial of the OX40 agonist ivuxolimab. Every receptor here comes from an adult with an advanced solid tumor such as melanoma, head and neck, liver or kidney cancer.

This chain uses TRBV6-6 with TRBJ1-4; D gene uncertain. V shed 6 bases and J shed 5 bases, with 10 bases lying between them. Germline CDR1 is MNHNY and CDR2 is SVGAGI (reference sequence). CDR3 length: 13 residues. The CDR3 DNA sequence: TGTGCCAGCAGGCCGGAGAAGAATGAAAAACTGTTTTTT. It codes for CASRPEKNEKLFF.

The rearrangement joins TRBV7-9 to TRBJ1-3; D is perhaps TRBD1 (6 bases). The CDR3 consists of 17 residues. Looked up from germline, CDR1 is SEHNR and CDR2 is FQNEAQ (reference sequence). Trimming stripped 1 base from V and 2 bases from J, with 15 bases between. The CDR3 sequence: CASSLDGGPSAGNTIYF. The CDR3 DNA reads as TGTGCCAGCAGCTTAGATGGGGGGCCCTCCGCTGGAAACACCATATATTTT. The full variable domain, rest sourced from reference TRBV7-9 and TRBJ1-3, is DTGVSQNPRHKITKRGQNVTFRCDPISEHNRLYWYRQTLGQGPEFLTYFQNEAQLEKSRLLSDRFSAERPKGSFSTLEIQRTEQGDSAMYLCASSLDGGPSAGNTIYFGEGSWLTVV.

As regards this clone: Likely a read error: the CDR3 ends without its conserved phenylalanine or tryptophan. The chain has TRBV7-9 and TRBJ1-1; weak D call: TRBD1 (6 bases). The CDR3 has 14 amino acids. The V end was cut by 4 bases, the J end by 3 bases, with 12 bases between. Germline V gives CDR1 SEHNR, CDR2 FQNEAQ (reference sequence). CDR3 DNA sequence: TGTGCCAGCAGCTACAGGGATTTTGACACTGAAGCTTTCCTT. Protein: CASSYRDFDTEAFL.

This chain links TRBV19 with TRBJ1-5, with 7 bases matching TRBD1. CDR3 length: 16 amino acids. The germline V gene has CDR1 LNHDA and CDR2 SQIVND (reference sequence). Trimming took 7 bases from V and 1 from J; bases not matched to a gene: 10. The CDR3 DNA sequence: TGTGCCAGTACCCGAACGACAGGGCGGAGCAATCAGCCCCAGCATTTT. Protein product: CASTRTTGRSNQPQHF. The whole variable domain, remainder taken from reference TRBV19 and TRBJ1-5, is DGGITQSPKYLFRKEGQNVTLSCEQNLNHDAMYWYRQDPGQGLRLIYYSQIVNDFQKGDIAEGYSVSREKKESFPLTVTSAQKNPTAFYLCASTRTTGRSNQPQHFGDGTRLSIL.

V usage is TRBV5-1 and J usage is TRBJ2-2; 10 bases match TRBD2. After removal of 4 bases from V and 3 bases from J, the junction contained 3 bases not matched to a gene. CDR1 and CDR2 (germline): SGHRS, YFSETQ. The CDR3 covers 15 residues. The CDR3 protein is CASSPGTSDTGELFF. For the CDR3, the DNA is TGCGCCAGCAGCCCCGGGACTAGCGACACCGGGGAGCTGTTTTTT.

The chain carries TRBV27 and TRBJ2-1; tentative D call: TRBD2 (6 bases). The CDR3 extends over 19 amino acids. The germline V gene has CDR1 MNHEY and CDR2 SMNVEV (reference sequence). Trimming pared 3 bases from V and 8 bases from J, leaving 29 bases between. This chain's CDR3 is CASSLGGLHLPPPLDEQFF. The CDR3 DNA is TGTGCCAGCAGTTTGGGGGGACTCCATTTACCCCCCCCATTGGATGAGCAGTTCTTC.

CDR3 sequence reads: CASRPAGGRYEQYF. The CDR3, as DNA: TGTGCCAGCAGACCAGCGGGGGGGCGATACGAGCAGTACTTC. This chain uses TRBV7-2 with TRBJ2-7, with 10 nucleotides matching TRBD2. In germline, CDR1 is SGHTA, CDR2 FQGNSA. J was trimmed by 4 bases and V by 6 bases; bases with no gene match: 6. This CDR3 is built from 14 residues.

The chain combines TRBV7-3 with TRBJ1-1, with D possibly matching TRBD1 (5 bases). V was clipped by 2 bases and J by 4 bases, with 11 bases between them. CDR3 length equals 14 residues. CDR1 SGHTA and CDR2 FQGTGA come from the germline V gene. CDR3 DNA sequence: TGTGCCAGCAGCTTAGGTGGGGCACGCACTGAAGCTTTCTTT. Its protein is CASSLGGARTEAFF. The full variable domain, in which reference TRBV7-3 and TRBJ1-1 provide the parts outside the CDR3, is GAGVSQTPSNKVTEKGKYVELRCDPISGHTALYWYRQSLGQGPEFLIYFQGTGAADDSGLPNDRFFAVRPEGSVSTLKIQRTERGDSAVYLCASSLGGARTEAFFGQGTRLTVV.

This chain connects TRBV6-5 to TRBJ1-6; possibly TRBD1 for D (5 bases). Germline values: CDR1 MNHEY, CDR2 SVGAGI. This CDR3 contains 13 residues. Trimming removed 4 bases at V and 5 bases at J, with 6 bases between. The CDR3 region is CASSLTDNSPLHF. The CDR3, as DNA: TGTGCCAGCAGTTTGACAGATAATTCACCCCTCCACTTT.

This clone appeared once. The chain carries TRBV6-6 and TRBJ2-4; 8 nucleotides align to TRBD1. Trimming at V came to 5 bases and at J to 0 bases, leaving 6 bases not matched to a gene. Germline V lookup: CDR1 MNHNY, CDR2 SVGAGI (reference sequence). This CDR3 is 16 amino acids long. The CDR3 here is CASSTEGQVAKNIQYF. Here the CDR3 DNA reads TGTGCCAGCAGTACCGAGGGACAGGTAGCCAAAAACATTCAGTACTTC.

This chain uses TRBV7-2 with TRBJ2-7; 12 nucleotides line up with TRBD2. The CDR3 has 15 residues. Germline loops: CDR1 SGHTA, CDR2 FQGNSA. V gave up 4 bases and J gave up 0 bases; unmatched junction bases: 1. The CDR3: CASSWGLAGSYEQYF. The CDR3 region has the DNA TGTGCCAGCAGCTGGGGACTAGCGGGCTCCTACGAGCAGTACTTC.

The chain is built from TRBV9 and TRBJ2-7, with a weak D call TRBD1 (5 bases). Trimming removed 4 bases from V and 6 bases from J, with 20 bases in between. The CDR3 sequence is 15 residues long. Germline lookup yields CDR1 SGDLS and CDR2 YYNGEE. The CDR3 region has the DNA TGTGCCAGCAGCTCAAGCAGGGAAACGGGTCGCGAGCAGTACTTC. Translating gives CASSSSRETGREQYF. Supplemented by reference TRBV9 and TRBJ2-7, the full variable domain reads DSGVTQTPKHLITATGQRVTLRCSPRSGDLSVYWYQQSLDQGLQFLIQYYNGEERAKGNILERFSAQQFPDLHSELNLSSLELGDSALYFCASSSSRETGREQYFGPGTRLTVT.